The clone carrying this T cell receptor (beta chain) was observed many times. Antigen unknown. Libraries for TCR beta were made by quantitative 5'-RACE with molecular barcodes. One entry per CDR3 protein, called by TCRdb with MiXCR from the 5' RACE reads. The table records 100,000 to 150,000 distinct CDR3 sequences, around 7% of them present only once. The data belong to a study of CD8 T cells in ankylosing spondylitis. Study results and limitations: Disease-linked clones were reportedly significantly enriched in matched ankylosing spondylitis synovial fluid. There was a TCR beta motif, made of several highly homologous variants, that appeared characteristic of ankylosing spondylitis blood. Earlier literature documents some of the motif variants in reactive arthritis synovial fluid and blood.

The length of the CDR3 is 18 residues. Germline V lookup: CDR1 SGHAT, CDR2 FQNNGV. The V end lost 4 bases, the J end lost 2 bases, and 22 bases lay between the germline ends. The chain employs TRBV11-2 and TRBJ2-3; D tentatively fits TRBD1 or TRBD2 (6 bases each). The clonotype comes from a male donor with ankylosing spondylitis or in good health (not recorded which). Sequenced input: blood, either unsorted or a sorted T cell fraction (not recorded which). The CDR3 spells CASSSRGGGGTITDTQYF. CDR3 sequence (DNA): TGTGCCAGCAGCTCCCGGGGAGGTGGCGGGACAATCACAGATACGCAGTATTTT.